These 24 T cell receptor beta chains were all obtained from the same sample, sequenced in a study of T cell responses to AZD1222 COVID-19 vaccine. Only in-frame clones appear in the TCRdb table, and some are missing; sequencing was by immunoSEQ multiplex PCR. The data show approximately 150,000 clones, around nine tenths seen once. The starting material was peripheral blood, obtained 28 days after the second AZD1222 dose. The receptors stem from an adult who received the AZD1222 COVID-19 vaccine.

This clone occurred once. The rearrangement links TRBV5-8 to TRBJ1-1; D remains ambiguous. Germline lookup yields CDR1 SGHTS and CDR2 YDEGEE. The CDR3 is 9 residues long. V shed 5 bases and J shed 8 bases, with 4 bases lying between them. Written as DNA, the CDR3 is TGTGCCAGCAGTTGGGAAGCTTTCTTT. It is translated as CASSWEAFF. Based on the CDR3 plus reference TRBV5-8 and TRBJ1-1, the full variable domain is EAGVTQSPTHLIKTRGQQATLRCSPISGHTSVYWYQQALGLGLQFLLWYDEGEERNRGNFPPRFSGRQFPNYSSELNVNALELEDSALYLCASSWEAFFGQGTRLTVV.

This chain connects TRBV7-2 to TRBJ2-3; TRBD1 is a possible D gene (6 bases). Germline V gene sequence: CDR1 SGHTA, CDR2 FQGNSA. Trimming removed 5 bases from V and 6 bases from J, with 18 bases in between. The length of the CDR3 is 15 residues. CDR3 coding DNA: TGTGCCAGCAGCCCCCGGACAGTCACCGGCGATACGCAGTATTTT. Its protein product is CASSPRTVTGDTQYF.

The chain couples TRBV12-3 or TRBV12-4 to TRBJ2-7; D not resolved. This CDR3 has 12 amino acids. Trimming removed 2 bases at V and 4 bases at J, with 6 bases between. The CDR3 region is CASSLSQYEQYF. CDR3 DNA sequence: TGTGCCAGCAGTTTAAGTCAGTACGAGCAGTACTTC.

The gene calls are TRBV10-3 and TRBJ1-6; D is unclear. CDR3 length: 13 residues. Trimming cost V 3 bases and J 6 bases, with 6 bases left between them. Germline V gene data show CDR1 as ENHRY and CDR2 as SYGVKD. This CDR3 is CAISDSINSPLHF. The CDR3 region has the DNA TGTGCCATCAGTGATTCAATTAATTCACCCCTCCACTTT.

J is TRBJ1-2 and V is TRBV3-1 (or the pseudogene TRBV3-2); D not certain. V was trimmed by 2 bases and J by 5 bases, leaving 3 bases between them. The CDR3 has 11 amino acids. Looked up from germline, CDR1 is LGHDT and CDR2 is YNNKEL (reference sequence). The CDR3 nucleotides read TGTGCCAGCAGCCAAATGTATGGCTACACCTTC. It yields the protein CASSQMYGYTF.

J is TRBJ1-2 and V is TRBV7-6; D is ambiguous. The CDR3 has 15 amino acids. CDR1 SGHVS and CDR2 FNYEAQ come from the germline V gene. Trimming removed 4 bases from V and 5 bases from J, with 17 bases in between. The CDR3 coding sequence is TGTGCCAGCAGCTCAAATGTAGGGATGGGGTATGGCTACACCTTC. It translates to CASSSNVGMGYGYTF.

The V call is TRBV7-9, the J call TRBJ1-1, with D hard to call. The CDR3 sequence is 13 residues long. V lost 1 base to trimming and J lost 1 base, with 4 bases between them. CDR1 and CDR2 from the germline V gene are SEHNR and FQNEAQ (reference sequence). This chain's CDR3 is CASSLDPNTEAFF. CDR3 sequence (DNA): TGTGCCAGCAGCTTAGACCCGAACACTGAAGCTTTCTTT.

J is TRBJ1-1 and V is TRBV15, with D possibly matching TRBD1 (5 bases). CDR1 is LNHNV and CDR2 is YYDKDF in the germline V gene (reference sequence). V was pared by 5 bases and J by 3 bases, with 13 bases between. The CDR3 loop spans 14 amino acids. The CDR3 is CATSGRGGDTEAFF. The DNA of the CDR3 is TGTGCCACCAGCGGCCGCGGGGGTGACACTGAAGCTTTCTTT.

The gene calls are TRBV5-4 and TRBJ1-4; 10 bases agree with TRBD1. Germline V CDR1 and CDR2: SGHNT, YYREEE (reference sequence). The CDR3 covers 14 residues. The V gene end was trimmed by 4 bases and the J gene end by 10 bases; junction bases not matched to a gene: 7. CDR3 DNA sequence: TGTGCCAGCAGCCCCGGGACAGGGGAAGGAAAACTGTTTTTT. It translates to CASSPGTGEGKLFF.

The chain is built from TRBV9 and TRBJ1-4; TRBD1 aligns across 8 bases. Trimming cost V 3 bases and J 3 bases; bases outside gene matches: 7. This CDR3 spans 16 amino acids. CDR1 is SGDLS and CDR2 is YYNGEE in the germline V gene. CDR3 DNA: TGTGCCAGCAGCGCTTCAGGGGGCTTGCCTAATGAAAAACTGTTTTTT. This codes for CASSASGGLPNEKLFF. Variable domain in full (rest from reference TRBV9 and TRBJ1-4): DSGVTQTPKHLITATGQRVTLRCSPRSGDLSVYWYQQSLDQGLQFLIQYYNGEERAKGNILERFSAQQFPDLHSELNLSSLELGDSALYFCASSASGGLPNEKLFFGSGTQLSVL.

This rearrangement joins TRBV28 to TRBJ1-5, with D hard to call. Germline V gene data show CDR1 as MDHEN and CDR2 as SYDVKM. This CDR3 has 14 amino acids. Trimming took off 1 base at V and 4 bases at J, with 8 bases between the two ends. The CDR3 nucleotides read TGTGCCAGCAGTTTATTAATTGGGAATCAGCCCCAGCATTTT. This gives the protein CASSLLIGNQPQHF.

DNA for the CDR3: TGTGCCAGCAGCCCCCCGGAGCGGGGGGGCTCGAAGGAGACCCAGTACTTC. Protein: CASSPPERGGSKETQYF. The chain employs TRBV5-4 and TRBJ2-5; 10 nucleotides match TRBD2. Germline trimming cut 4 bases from V and 5 bases from J; bases unmatched to any gene: 14. This CDR3 region has 17 residues. In germline, CDR1 is SGHNT, CDR2 YYREEE (reference sequence).

V is TRBV7-6 and J is TRBJ1-3; the D is unclear. Trimming took 8 bases from V and 0 from J, leaving 14 bases between them. This CDR3 contains 15 residues. CDR1 and CDR2 from the germline V gene are SGHVS and FNYEAQ. The CDR3 sequence is CASASLGSSGNTIYF. The DNA of the CDR3 is TGTGCCAGCGCCTCACTCGGCAGCTCTGGAAACACCATATATTTT.

This chain connects TRBV19 to TRBJ2-5; 7 bases are shared with TRBD1. Germline CDR1 LNHDA, CDR2 SQIVND (reference sequence). CDR3 size: 14 residues. V gave up 3 bases and J gave up 5 bases; unmatched junction bases: 6. Here the CDR3 reads CASSISGGRETQYF. The CDR3 bases are TGTGCCAGTAGTATTTCAGGGGGTCGTGAGACCCAGTACTTC.

The V and J genes are TRBV6-1 and TRBJ2-5; D unclear. Deletions cut 1 base from V and 5 bases from J, with 17 bases between. This CDR3 has 16 amino acids. From germline, CDR1 is MNHNS and CDR2 SASEGT. The CDR3 reads CASSEGASVGPETQYF. CDR3 in DNA: TGTGCCAGCAGTGAAGGGGCCTCGGTTGGGCCGGAGACCCAGTACTTC.

This clone occurred once. This same CDR3 is encoded by further DNA sequences in the sample. V is TRBV20-1 and J is TRBJ1-1; D gene unclear. V gave up 3 bases and J gave up 7 bases, with 9 bases separating them. CDR1 and CDR2 (germline): DFQATT, SNEGSKA (reference sequence). The CDR3 has 11 residues. CDR3 loop: CSASSGHEAFF. CDR3 coding DNA: TGCAGTGCTAGTTCGGGCCATGAAGCTTTCTTT.

This chain links TRBV7-9 with TRBJ1-3; a weak D match, TRBD1 (6 bases). The CDR3 sequence is 16 residues long. The germline gives CDR1 SEHNR, CDR2 FQNEAQ (reference sequence). The V end lost 5 bases, the J end lost 3 bases, and 17 bases lay between the germline ends. The CDR3 nucleotides are TGTGCCAGCAGCACTAGTCCGACAGGATTTGGAAACACCATATATTTT. This gives the protein CASSTSPTGFGNTIYF. The whole variable domain, remainder taken from reference TRBV7-9 and TRBJ1-3, is DTGVSQNPRHKITKRGQNVTFRCDPISEHNRLYWYRQTLGQGPEFLTYFQNEAQLEKSRLLSDRFSAERPKGSFSTLEIQRTEQGDSAMYLCASSTSPTGFGNTIYFGEGSWLTVV.

The chain has TRBV5-4 and TRBJ2-7, with D maybe TRBD1 (6 bases). CDR1 and CDR2 from the germline V gene are SGHNT and YYREEE (reference sequence). V lost 0 bases to trimming and J lost 7 bases, with 14 bases between them. The CDR3 contains 14 residues. The CDR3 DNA follows: TGTGCCAGCAGCTTGGTGGGGGCGCGAGGGGAGCAGTACTTC. The encoded protein is CASSLVGARGEQYF.

J is TRBJ2-3 and V is TRBV11-2; TRBD1 matches 8 bases. The CDR3 consists of 16 residues. Germline CDR1 and CDR2: SGHAT and FQNNGV. The V segment lost 5 bases and the J segment 1 base; nucleotides outside the gene matches: 8. The CDR3, as DNA: TGTGCCAGCAGCCGGATGACAGGGGTTGGCACAGATACGCAGTATTTT. Translated: CASSRMTGVGTDTQYF.

The rearrangement joins TRBV28 to TRBJ1-5; 10 nucleotides agree with TRBD1. The V gene's germline CDR1 is MDHEN and CDR2 SYDVKM. V shed 0 bases and J 0 bases; nucleotides not matched to a gene: 8. The CDR3 is made up of 19 amino acids. CDR3 region: CASSLWGTGDPYSNQPQHF. Here the CDR3 DNA reads TGTGCCAGCAGTTTATGGGGGACAGGGGACCCATATAGCAATCAGCCCCAGCATTTT.

The CDR3: CASSYTSYNEQFF. The CDR3 DNA sequence: TGTGCCAGCAGTTATACTTCCTACAATGAGCAGTTCTTC. The chain carries TRBV6-5 and TRBJ2-1; unclear D gene. Trimming removed 3 bases from V and 1 base from J, with 4 bases in between. The CDR3 totals 13 residues. CDR1 and CDR2 from the germline V gene are MNHEY and SVGAGI.

This clone was counted a few times. V is TRBV9 and J is TRBJ2-5, with 8 bases that match TRBD1. Germline CDR1 SGDLS, CDR2 YYNGEE. J lost 5 bases, V lost 0 bases, and 6 bases had no gene match. The CDR3 loop spans 15 amino acids. The CDR3 loop is CASSVGRGPMETQYF. The CDR3 bases are TGTGCCAGCAGCGTAGGCAGGGGGCCAATGGAGACCCAGTACTTC.

There are a few counts of this clone. This rearrangement joins TRBV7-2 to TRBJ1-4; D remains ambiguous. The CDR3 spans 13 residues. V lost 0 bases to trimming and J lost 7 bases, with 6 bases between them. Germline loops: CDR1 SGHTA, CDR2 FQGNSA. CDR3 DNA: TGTGCCAGCAGCTTAGCCGCGGCTGAAAAACTGTTTTTT. Residues: CASSLAAAEKLFF.

V usage is TRBV29-1 and J usage is TRBJ2-5, with D tentatively TRBD1 (5 bases). Germline CDR1 and CDR2: SQVTM and ANQGSEA. Trimming shortened V by 6 bases and J by 4 bases, and 15 bases separated the two germline ends. This CDR3 comprises 13 residues. CDR3 protein: CSVMDTLLETQYF. The CDR3 DNA reads TGCAGCGTCATGGACACACTGTTAGAGACCCAGTACTTC.